This TCR beta chain was documented in a study of T cell changes during pregnancy in multiple sclerosis. Using immunoSEQ multiplex PCR, the repertoire was profiled, and TCRdb retains in-frame clones only, with some absent. Found here are approximately 40,000 clones, roughly 93% of them singletons; the top ten hold roughly 8%. V lost 6 bases, J lost 1 base, and 13 bases lay in between. The CDR3 runs to 14 residues. The germline V gene encodes CDR1 LGHNA and CDR2 YNFKEQ. Specimen: CD8+ T cells from peripheral blood mononuclear cells, collected in the third trimester of pregnancy. The V and J genes are TRBV4-2 and TRBJ2-7; D possibly corresponds to TRBD1 (6 bases). The sequence came from a female donor with multiple sclerosis, enrolled in a pregnancy study. CDR3 nucleotide sequence: TGTGCCAGCAGAAAACAGGGTGAGTCCTACGAGCAGTACTTC. It encodes CASRKQGESYEQYF.